One sample yielded the 21 T cell receptor beta chains listed below, sequenced in a study of T cell responses to AZD1222 COVID-19 vaccine. Here immunoSEQ multiplex PCR was the method, and the copy in TCRdb shows in-frame clones only, minus some. In the table there are tens of thousands of clones, 70% to 80% of which are singletons. The source was peripheral blood, collected 28 days after the second AZD1222 dose. Receptors originate from an adult who received the AZD1222 COVID-19 vaccine.

The chain uses TRBV7-2 and TRBJ1-1; D is ambiguous. The V end lost 3 bases, the J end lost 3 bases, and 2 bases lay between the germline ends. Germline V gene data show CDR1 as SGHTA and CDR2 as FQGNSA. CDR3 length equals 11 residues. CDR3 sequence (DNA): TGTGCCAGCAGCTTTTACACTGAAGCTTTCTTT. Residues: CASSFYTEAFF.

The CDR3 nucleotides are TGTGCCAGCAGGGACATACACAATGAGCAGTTCTTC. Its protein product is CASRDIHNEQFF. J is TRBJ2-1 and V is TRBV28; perhaps TRBD1 as D (5 bases). The ends were cut back, 6 bases at V and 5 bases at J, with 8 bases in the middle. The CDR3 covers 12 residues. Germline V gene lookup returns CDR1 MDHEN and CDR2 SYDVKM.

This clone rates as medium-sized. The genes are TRBV19 and TRBJ2-2; possible D gene TRBD2, 5 bases. The germline V and J ends were trimmed by 7 bases and 7 bases, with 19 bases remaining between them. CDR1 and CDR2 from the germline V gene are LNHDA and SQIVND (reference sequence). The CDR3 spans 15 residues. CDR3 amino acids: CASTPVGSVGGELFF. For the CDR3, the DNA is TGTGCCAGTACCCCAGTTGGTAGCGTCGGCGGGGAGCTGTTTTTT.

The chain couples TRBV4-3 to TRBJ2-2; the match to TRBD1 covers 8 bases. This CDR3 spans 15 amino acids. Germline CDR1 LGHNA, CDR2 YSLEER. Trimming removed 3 bases from V and 6 bases from J; junction bases left unmatched: 6. The CDR3 DNA sequence: TGCGCCAGCAGCCAGGTGGACAGGGAGTCCGGGGAGCTGTTTTTT. As protein: CASSQVDRESGELFF.

The rearrangement links TRBV13 to TRBJ1-2; perhaps TRBD1 as D (6 bases). The V end was cut by 0 bases, the J end by 1 base, with 12 bases between. Germline CDR1 PRHDT, CDR2 FYEKMQ (reference sequence). The length of the CDR3 is 16 residues. CDR3 amino acids: CASSLGPTGFNYGYTF. The CDR3 DNA reads TGTGCCAGCAGCTTAGGCCCTACAGGGTTTAACTATGGCTACACCTTC.

The chain has TRBV18 and TRBJ2-7; 9 positions match TRBD1. CDR3 length: 17 amino acids. Germline lookup yields CDR1 KGHSH and CDR2 LQKENI. Trimming removed 2 bases from V and 6 bases from J; junction bases left unmatched: 14. CDR3 coding DNA: TGTGCCAGCTCACCAGGGACAGGGATGTCCCCTGGACGCGAGCAGTACTTC. It is translated as CASSPGTGMSPGREQYF.

The chain links TRBV2 to TRBJ1-5, with D perhaps TRBD1 (5 bases). V was shortened by 4 bases and J by 4 bases, with 8 bases between the two germline ends. The germline V gene has CDR1 SNHLY and CDR2 FYNNEI. The CDR3 runs 13 residues. The CDR3: CASSVWGNQPQHF. The CDR3 DNA is TGTGCCAGCAGTGTTTGGGGGAATCAGCCCCAGCATTTT.

This clone was seen a single time. The chain combines TRBV7-2 with TRBJ1-1; D is undetermined. The CDR3 consists of 13 residues. The V and J ends lost 0 bases and 4 bases respectively, with 6 bases between them. Germline V gives CDR1 SGHTA, CDR2 FQGNSA. The CDR3 protein is CASSLAFGTEAFF. In DNA form, the CDR3 reads TGTGCCAGCAGCTTAGCCTTCGGCACTGAAGCTTTCTTT.

The chain links TRBV12-3 or TRBV12-4 to TRBJ2-1; 8 bases are shared with TRBD2. This CDR3 has 13 residues. With 6 bases clipped from V and 7 bases from J, the junction kept 5 bases outside the gene matches. The CDR3 sequence is CASRQPGGNEQFF. CDR3 in DNA: TGTGCCAGCAGACAACCGGGGGGGAATGAGCAGTTCTTC.

This clone came up a few times. At one end the junction does not follow the germline gene, possibly because of a read error. The V and J genes are TRBV6-2 or TRBV6-3 and TRBJ1-1; D gene ambiguous. Germline lookup yields CDR1 MNHEY and CDR2 SVGEGT. The CDR3 has 11 amino acids. The CDR3 bases are TGTGCCAGCAGTTACTCGTCTGAGGCTTTCTTT. Residues: CASSYSSEAFF.

This sequence joins TRBV5-1 and TRBJ2-2, with D maybe TRBD2 (6 bases). Per the germline V gene, CDR1 is SGHRS and CDR2 is YFSETQ. The CDR3 loop spans 14 amino acids. V lost 3 bases to trimming and J lost 5 bases, with 11 bases between them. The CDR3 loop is CASSSQSGTGELFF. For the CDR3, the DNA is TGCGCCAGCAGCTCCCAGAGCGGGACCGGGGAGCTGTTTTTT. Filled out from reference TRBV5-1 and TRBJ2-2, the complete variable domain reads KAGVTQTPRYLIKTRGQQVTLSCSPISGHRSVSWYQQTPGQGLQFLFEYFSETQRNKGNFPGRFSGRQFSNSRSEMNVSTLELGDSALYLCASSSQSGTGELFFGEGSRLTVL.

The V call is TRBV6-5, the J call TRBJ2-3; the D call may be TRBD1 or TRBD2 (5 bases each). V shed 4 bases and J shed 9 bases, with 20 bases lying between them. CDR3 size: 15 residues. Per germline, CDR1 MNHEY and CDR2 SVGAGI. CDR3 nucleotide sequence: TGTGCCAGCAGTTGGGACGGGGTCAGTGGGACGACGCAGTATTTT. Amino acid sequence: CASSWDGVSGTTQYF.

The rearrangement joins TRBV6-5 to TRBJ1-5, with no clear D. This CDR3 comprises 13 residues. The V and J ends lost 7 bases and 4 bases respectively, with 11 bases between them. Germline V gene sequence: CDR1 MNHEY, CDR2 SVGAGI. The CDR3: CASTLAPNQPQHF. The CDR3 region has the DNA TGTGCCAGCACCTTAGCCCCTAATCAGCCCCAGCATTTT.

CDR3 protein: CASSESGSGGAMETQYF. The CDR3 DNA follows: TGCGCCAGCAGTGAGTCGGGTAGCGGGGGGGCCATGGAGACCCAGTACTTC. The chain uses TRBV10-2 and TRBJ2-5, with 11 bases matching TRBD2. CDR3 length: 17 residues. The junction had 8 bases not matched to a gene; V was cut back by 0 bases and J by 5 bases. From germline, CDR1 is WSHSY and CDR2 SAAADI.

V is TRBV18 and J is TRBJ2-1, with TRBD2 matching over 10 bases. CDR3 length: 15 residues. Germline values: CDR1 KGHSH, CDR2 LQKENI. V shed 2 bases and J 6 bases; nucleotides not matched to a gene: 4. DNA of the CDR3: TGTGCCAGCTCACCAACGAGCGGGGGGGCCAATGAGCAGTTCTTC. This translates into CASSPTSGGANEQFF.

This clone appeared once. This rearrangement joins TRBV7-7 to TRBJ2-3; D possibly corresponds to TRBD2 (5 bases). Germline CDR1 and CDR2: SSHAT and FNYEAQ (reference sequence). The germline V and J ends were trimmed by 5 bases and 4 bases, with 16 bases remaining between them. The CDR3 length is 15 residues. In DNA, the CDR3 is TGTGCCAGCAGCCGAGGACTCTTCCCGGCAGATACGCAGTATTTT. Translation gives CASSRGLFPADTQYF.

The rearrangement links TRBV19 to TRBJ2-5; D uncertain. Trimming shortened V by 4 bases and J by 7 bases, and 13 bases separated the two germline ends. The germline gives CDR1 LNHDA, CDR2 SQIVND (reference sequence). The CDR3 has 13 residues. CDR3: CASSNKGLGTQYF. CDR3 in DNA: TGTGCCAGTAGTAACAAAGGGCTCGGGACCCAGTACTTC.

This clone occurred a few times. The chain couples TRBV19 to TRBJ2-3, with D hard to call. Trimming cost V 3 bases and J 6 bases, with 13 bases left between them. CDR1 LNHDA and CDR2 SQIVND come from the germline V gene (reference sequence). The CDR3 length is 14 residues. CDR3 in DNA: TGTGCCAGTAGTATGAGAGCGACCCACGATACGCAGTATTTT. This translates into CASSMRATHDTQYF.

V is TRBV10-3 and J is TRBJ2-7, with D perhaps matching TRBD2 (5 bases). The V gene lost 0 bases and the J gene lost 5 bases, with 14 bases spanning the gap. This CDR3 is 15 amino acids long. Germline values: CDR1 ENHRY, CDR2 SYGVKD. The CDR3 reads CAISESPTRLNEQYF. DNA of the CDR3: TGTGCCATCAGTGAGTCCCCCACTAGACTTAACGAGCAGTACTTC.

V is TRBV7-9 and J is TRBJ1-1; weak D call: TRBD1 (5 bases). Germline CDR1 reads SEHNR; CDR2 reads FQNEAQ (reference sequence). V was trimmed by 3 bases and J by 4 bases, leaving 9 bases between them. This CDR3 has 13 amino acids. The DNA for the CDR3 is TGTGCCAGCAGCTTCTGGGACGGCACTGAAGCTTTCTTT. This translates into CASSFWDGTEAFF.

The chain joins TRBV6-4 to TRBJ2-3; D gene uncertain. This CDR3 has 13 amino acids. CDR1 MRHNA and CDR2 SNTAGT come from the germline V gene. Trimming took off 3 bases at V and 2 bases at J, with 6 bases between the two ends. CDR3 nucleotides: TGTGCCAGCAGTGAAGGAGACACAGATACGCAGTATTTT. It is translated as CASSEGDTDTQYF.